This is a list of T cell receptor beta chains from one sample in a study of neoadjuvant anti-PD-1 for oral cavity cancer. The method was immunoSEQ multiplex PCR; TCRdb's version includes in-frame clones alone and lacks a portion of them. The sample consists of roughly 60,000 clones, 65% to 85% of them appearing once. Specimen: PBMCs, collected before nivolumab (anti-PD-1) treatment. These receptors were obtained from a person between 40 and 80 years old with oral cavity squamous cell carcinoma. Both conserved end residues are part of each CDR3. The D gene is left open where the match is weak. Clone sizes are given selectively: once, few, many, or a class where the clone is expanded.

>once|-|TRBJ1-1|TRBV18
TGTGCCAGCTCACCAGCGGCTTCAGGGATCAACACTGAAGCTTTCTTT
CASSPAASGINTEAFF
>-|-|TRBJ2-6|TRBV2
TGTGCCAGCAGTGAAACGGGGAGCTTTAGGGCCCTGACTTTC
CASSETGSFRALTF
>-|-|TRBJ1-2|TRBV2
TGTGCCAGCAGTGAGGGGTCCTTAAACTATGGCTACACCTTC
CASSEGSLNYGYTF
>-|TRBD1|TRBJ2-1|TRBV14
TGTGCCAGCAGCCAAGCGGCAGGGGGTGGCAATGAGCAGTTCTTC
CASSQAAGGGNEQFF
>-|TRBD2|TRBJ2-3|TRBV29-1
TGCAGCGTTTCCCGAAGGGCCGGGAGGACAGATACGCAGTATTTT
CSVSRRAGRTDTQYF
>-|-|TRBJ1-2|TRBV27
TGTGCCAGCAGTTCCCAGGAGGGGGTTTCTGGCTACACCTTC
CASSSQEGVSGYTF
>-|TRBD1|TRBJ2-1|TRBV2
TGTGCCAGCAGCCTAAACACAGGGGGTGTGAATGAGCAGTTCTTC
CASSLNTGGVNEQFF
>-|-|TRBJ1-4|TRBV5-1
TGCGCCAGCAGCCCCAGCACAACTAATGAAAAACTGTTTTTT
CASSPSTTNEKLFF
>-|-|TRBJ1-1|TRBV10-3
TGTGCCAGCCTGTCGGGGAAGAATATGAACACTGAAGCTTTCTTT
CASLSGKNMNTEAFF
>-|TRBD2|TRBJ2-1|TRBV5-1
TGCGCCAGCAGCTTGGTGGTTCGGGAGGGCTTCTCCTACAATGAGCAGTTCTTC
CASSLVVREGFSYNEQFF
>-|-|TRBJ2-7|TRBV6-1
TGTGCCAGCAGTGAAGTAGAGAGCCGATCCTCCTACGAGCAGTACTTC
CASSEVESRSSYEQYF
>few|-|TRBJ1-5|TRBV2
TGTGCCAGCAGTGTAAGGCAGGTGGTGGAACCCCAGCATTTT
CASSVRQVVEPQHF
>-|-|TRBJ2-1|TRBV27
TGTGCCAGCAGTTACAGACTAGAGCAGTTCTTC
CASSYRLEQFF
>-|-|TRBJ2-7|TRBV7-3
TGTGCCAGCAGCTTAACGGGCGGGAACCTTGCCGAGCAGTACTTC
CASSLTGGNLAEQYF
>-|-|TRBJ2-5|TRBV6-5
TGTGCCAGCAGTTACGACCGACAAGAGACCCAGTACTTC
CASSYDRQETQYF
>-|-|TRBJ1-2|TRBV18
TGTGCCAGCTCACCTTCGACAGCTAACTATGGCTACACCTTC
CASSPSTANYGYTF
>-|-|TRBJ1-5|TRBV10-2
TGCGCCAGCAGTCCCCAGGGCATTCTCGGCGCGAGCAATCAGCCCCAGCATTTT
CASSPQGILGASNQPQHF
>-|-|TRBJ1-6|TRBV28
TGTGCCAGCAGTCCCTCCTCAGGGATAGGCTCCTATAATTCACCCCTCCACTTT
CASSPSSGIGSYNSPLHF
>once|-|TRBJ1-4|TRBV7-2
TGTGCCAGCAGCTTAAGGACAGCTGAAAAACTGTTTTTT
CASSLRTAEKLFF
>-|TRBD1|TRBJ1-5|TRBV19
TGTGCCAGTAAGACAGGGATGAATCTAAATCAGCCCCAGCATTTT
CASKTGMNLNQPQHF
>medium-sized|TRBD1|TRBJ2-7|TRBV27
TGTGCCAGCAGAGGGACAGCACCCGAGCAGTACTTC
CASRGTAPEQYF
>few|TRBD1|TRBJ1-5|TRBV19
TGTGCCAGTAAGGCCGGGACAGGCCACCCGGGCAATCAGCCCCAGCATTTT
CASKAGTGHPGNQPQHF
>-|-|TRBJ1-1|TRBV2
TGTGCCAGCAGGAGTCGTGGGAACACTGAAGCTTTCTTT
CASRSRGNTEAFF
>-|-|TRBJ2-7|TRBV2
TGTGCCAGCAGGAAGGCGACATCCACCTACGAGCAGTACTTC
CASRKATSTYEQYF
>-|-|TRBJ1-4|TRBV7-2
TGTGCCAGCAGCTTTAGGAGGGGGGGTGGTGAAAAACTGTTTTTT
CASSFRRGGGEKLFF
>once|-|TRBJ2-2|TRBV5-1
TGCGCCAGCAGCTTGACAGGGATAGGGAACACCGGGGAGCTGTTTTTT
CASSLTGIGNTGELFF
>-|TRBD1|TRBJ2-5|TRBV13
TGTGCCAGCAGCGCGGACAGGAATCAAGAGACCCAGTACTTC
CASSADRNQETQYF
>few|TRBD2|TRBJ2-5|TRBV11-1
TGTGCCAGCAGCCTGGGGACTAGCGGGGCAGAGACCCAGTACTTC
CASSLGTSGAETQYF
>-|-|TRBJ1-1|TRBV28
TGTGCCAGCAGTTTAAGATGGGAGGCCGGCACTGAAGCTTTCTTT
CASSLRWEAGTEAFF
>-|TRBD1|TRBJ1-6|TRBV2
TGTGCCAGCAGTGGACAGGGGTTAGTAGACTCACCCCTCCACTTT
CASSGQGLVDSPLHF
>-|TRBD1|TRBJ1-2|TRBV19
TGTGCCAGTACCCAAAATTTGGGTACCGGGACAGGGGGATACTATGGCTACACCTTC
CASTQNLGTGTGGYYGYTF
>-|TRBD1|TRBJ2-7|TRBV6-5
TGTGCCAGCAGTTCGACAGGGGGAGCCTACGAGCAGTACTTC
CASSSTGGAYEQYF
>-|TRBD2|TRBJ2-5|TRBV27
TGTGCCAGCAGTAACCTACTAGCGGGAGGCGAGAAGACCCAGTACTTC
CASSNLLAGGEKTQYF
>once|-|TRBJ2-5|TRBV9
TGTGCCAGTGGGGCAGGGGTGGAGGAGACTCAGTACTTC
CASGAGVEETQYF
>once|TRBD1|TRBJ1-2|TRBV5-1
TGCGCCAGCAGCATCGGACAGGGAAGGTATGGCTACACCTTC
CASSIGQGRYGYTF
>once|-|TRBJ2-2|TRBV19
TGTGCCAGTAGTATCGACTATTACACCGGGGAGCTGTTTTTT
CASSIDYYTGELFF
>-|-|TRBJ1-2|TRBV6-5
TGTGCCAGCAGTTTCGACGGAAACTATGGCTACACCTTC
CASSFDGNYGYTF
>-|-|TRBJ2-3|TRBV14
TGTGCCAGCAGCCAAGATCTTCGGCAGGGCGAGGATACGCAGTATTTT
CASSQDLRQGEDTQYF
>-|TRBD2|TRBJ2-1|TRBV5-1
TGCGCCAGCAGCTTGGCGGCTAGCGGACATGAGCAGTTCTTC
CASSLAASGHEQFF